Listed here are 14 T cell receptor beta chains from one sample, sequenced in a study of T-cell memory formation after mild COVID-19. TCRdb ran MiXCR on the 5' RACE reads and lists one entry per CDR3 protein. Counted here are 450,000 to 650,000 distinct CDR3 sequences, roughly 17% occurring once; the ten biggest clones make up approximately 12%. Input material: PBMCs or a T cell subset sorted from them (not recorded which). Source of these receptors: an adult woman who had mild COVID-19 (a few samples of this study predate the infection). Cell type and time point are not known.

The CDR3 spells CASSYQGGTIYF. The CDR3 coding sequence is TGTGCCAGCAGCTACCAAGGGGGAACCATATATTTT. The V and J genes are TRBV3-1 and TRBJ1-3; D is perhaps TRBD1 (6 bases). The CDR3 sequence is 12 residues long. Trimming shortened V by 5 bases and J by 10 bases, and 12 bases separated the two germline ends. Germline V lookup: CDR1 LGHDT, CDR2 YNNKEL (reference sequence).

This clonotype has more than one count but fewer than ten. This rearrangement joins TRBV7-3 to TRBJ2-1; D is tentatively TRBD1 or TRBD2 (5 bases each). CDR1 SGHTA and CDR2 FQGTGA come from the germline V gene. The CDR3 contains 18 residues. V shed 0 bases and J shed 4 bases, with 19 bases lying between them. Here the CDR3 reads CASSLTLLGKGVYNEQFF. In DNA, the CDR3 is TGTGCCAGCAGCTTAACACTTCTCGGGAAAGGGGTTTACAATGAGCAGTTCTTC.

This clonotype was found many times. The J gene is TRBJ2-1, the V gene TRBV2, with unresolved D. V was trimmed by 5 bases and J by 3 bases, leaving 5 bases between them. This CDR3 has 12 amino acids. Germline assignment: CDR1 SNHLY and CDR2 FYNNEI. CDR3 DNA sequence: TGTGCCAGCAGTCCCCTCTACAATGAGCAGTTCTTC. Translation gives CASSPLYNEQFF.

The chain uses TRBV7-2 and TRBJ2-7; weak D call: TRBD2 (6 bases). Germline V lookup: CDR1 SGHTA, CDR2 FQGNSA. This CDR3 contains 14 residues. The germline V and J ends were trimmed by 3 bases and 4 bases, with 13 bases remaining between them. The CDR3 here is CASSFGEAVYEQYF. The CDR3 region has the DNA TGTGCCAGCAGCTTCGGGGAGGCCGTGTACGAGCAGTACTTC.

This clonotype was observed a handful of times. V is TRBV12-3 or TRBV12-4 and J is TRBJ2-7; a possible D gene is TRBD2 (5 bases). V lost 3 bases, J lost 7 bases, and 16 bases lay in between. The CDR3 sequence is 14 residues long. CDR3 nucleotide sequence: TGTGCCAGCAGTTTTATCCGGGGAATCGGTGAGCAGTACTTC. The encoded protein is CASSFIRGIGEQYF.

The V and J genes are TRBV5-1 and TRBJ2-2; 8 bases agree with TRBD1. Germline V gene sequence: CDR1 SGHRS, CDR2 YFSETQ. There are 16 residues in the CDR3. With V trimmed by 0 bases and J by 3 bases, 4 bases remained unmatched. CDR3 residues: CASSLDQGADTGELFF. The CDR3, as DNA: TGCGCCAGCAGCTTGGATCAGGGGGCCGACACCGGGGAGCTGTTTTTT.

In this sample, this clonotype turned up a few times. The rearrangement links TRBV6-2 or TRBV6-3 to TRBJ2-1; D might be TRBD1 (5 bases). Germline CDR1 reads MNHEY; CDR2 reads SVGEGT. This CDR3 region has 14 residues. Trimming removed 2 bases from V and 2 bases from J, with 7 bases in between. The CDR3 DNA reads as TGTGCCAGCAGTTACAGGGGTGCCTACAATGAGCAGTTCTTC. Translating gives CASSYRGAYNEQFF.

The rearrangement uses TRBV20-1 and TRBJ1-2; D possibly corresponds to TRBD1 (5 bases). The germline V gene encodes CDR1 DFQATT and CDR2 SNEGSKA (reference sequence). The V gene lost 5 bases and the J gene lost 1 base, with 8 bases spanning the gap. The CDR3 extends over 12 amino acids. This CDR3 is CSASQDNYGYTF. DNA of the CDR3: TGCAGTGCTTCACAGGATAACTATGGCTACACCTTC.

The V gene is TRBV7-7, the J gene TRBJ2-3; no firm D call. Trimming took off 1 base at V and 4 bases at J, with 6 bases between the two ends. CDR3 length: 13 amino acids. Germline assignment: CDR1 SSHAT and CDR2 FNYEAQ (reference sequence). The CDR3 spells CASSLVRSDTQYF. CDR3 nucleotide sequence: TGTGCCAGCAGCTTAGTTCGGTCAGATACGCAGTATTTT.

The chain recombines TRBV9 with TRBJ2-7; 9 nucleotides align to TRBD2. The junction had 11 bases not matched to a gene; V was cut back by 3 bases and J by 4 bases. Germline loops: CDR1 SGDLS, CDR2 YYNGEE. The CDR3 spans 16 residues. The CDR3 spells CASSEAYSGRLYEQYF. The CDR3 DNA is TGTGCCAGCAGCGAAGCTTATAGCGGGAGATTATACGAGCAGTACTTC.

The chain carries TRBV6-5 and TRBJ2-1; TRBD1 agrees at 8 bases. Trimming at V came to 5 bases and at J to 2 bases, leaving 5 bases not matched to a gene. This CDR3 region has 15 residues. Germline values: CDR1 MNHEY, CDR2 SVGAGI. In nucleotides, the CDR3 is TGTGCCAGCAGTGAAGACAGGGGTACCTACAATGAGCAGTTCTTC. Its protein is CASSEDRGTYNEQFF.

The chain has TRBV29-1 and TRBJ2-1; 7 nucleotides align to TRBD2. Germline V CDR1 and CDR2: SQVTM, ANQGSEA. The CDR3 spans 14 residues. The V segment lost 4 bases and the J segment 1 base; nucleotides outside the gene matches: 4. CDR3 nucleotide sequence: TGCAGCGTTGTTGCGGGAGTTTCCTACAATGAGCAGTTCTTC. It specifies CSVVAGVSYNEQFF.

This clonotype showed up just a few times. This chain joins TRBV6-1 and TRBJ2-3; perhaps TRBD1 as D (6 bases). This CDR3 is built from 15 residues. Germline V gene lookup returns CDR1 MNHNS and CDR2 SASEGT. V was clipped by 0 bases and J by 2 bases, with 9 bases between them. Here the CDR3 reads CASSEARDNTDTQYF. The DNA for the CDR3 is TGTGCCAGCAGTGAAGCTAGGGACAACACAGATACGCAGTATTTT.

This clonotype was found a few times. The CDR3 DNA reads as TGCAGTGTCAAGGTTACACCACAGATCCGACATGGCTACACCTTC. Translated, it gives CSVKVTPQIRHGYTF. The chain carries TRBV20-1 and TRBJ1-2, with no clear D. The CDR3 is 15 residues long. Germline lookup yields CDR1 DFQATT and CDR2 SNEGSKA (reference sequence). The V gene lost 7 bases and the J gene lost 6 bases, with 24 bases spanning the gap.